One sample yielded the 23 T cell receptor beta chains listed below, sequenced in a study of control samples from healthy donors and cancer patients. Repertoires were generated with immunoSEQ multiplex PCR, while TCRdb's copy carries only in-frame clones and drops some. The sample records 90,000 to 100,000 clones, 79% being singletons. The sample taken for sequencing was blood. The receptors derive from a woman in her thirties in good health.

The chain uses TRBV19 and TRBJ1-1; D not resolved. The CDR3 is 13 amino acids. Per the germline V gene, CDR1 is LNHDA and CDR2 is SQIVND (reference sequence). The germline V and J ends were trimmed by 4 bases and 3 bases, with 9 bases remaining between them. The CDR3 region has the DNA TGTGCCAGTAGTAGTTTGGGTCACACTGAAGCTTTCTTT. Translating it yields CASSSLGHTEAFF. Supplemented by reference TRBV19 and TRBJ1-1, the full variable domain reads DGGITQSPKYLFRKEGQNVTLSCEQNLNHDAMYWYRQDPGQGLRLIYYSQIVNDFQKGDIAEGYSVSREKKESFPLTVTSAQKNPTAFYLCASSSLGHTEAFFGQGTRLTVV.

The V gene is TRBV6-6, the J gene TRBJ2-7; D not resolved. The germline gives CDR1 MNHNY, CDR2 SVGAGI (reference sequence). CDR3 length: 12 residues. V was pared by 5 bases and J by 3 bases, with 8 bases between. In nucleotides, the CDR3 is TGTGCCAGCAGTGCGGACGACTACGAGCAGTACTTC. The encoded protein is CASSADDYEQYF.

The chain couples TRBV11-2 to TRBJ1-3; D remains ambiguous. The V end lost 0 bases, the J end lost 0 bases, and 15 bases lay between the germline ends. The germline gives CDR1 SGHAT, CDR2 FQNNGV. CDR3 length equals 18 residues. The CDR3 loop reads CASSLERSRKSSGNTIYF. The CDR3 DNA sequence: TGTGCCAGCAGCTTAGAACGGTCCAGGAAGAGCTCTGGAAACACCATATATTTT. Drawing the rest from reference TRBV11-2 and TRBJ1-3, the complete variable domain is EAGVAQSPRYKIIEKRQSVAFWCNPISGHATLYWYQQILGQGPKLLIQFQNNGVVDDSQLPKDRFSAERLKGVDSTLKIQPAKLEDSAVYLCASSLERSRKSSGNTIYFGEGSWLTVV.

This clone was counted only a few times. This chain uses TRBV2 with TRBJ2-7; a possible D gene is TRBD1 (6 bases). The CDR3 has 15 residues. V was clipped by 4 bases and J by 0 bases, with 13 bases between them. CDR1 is SNHLY, CDR2 FYNNEI, per germline. The DNA of the CDR3 is TGTGCCAGCAGTGCTGACAGGAGAGTCTCCTACGAGCAGTACTTC. It is translated as CASSADRRVSYEQYF.

J is TRBJ1-6 and V is TRBV7-9; 10 positions match TRBD1. The V segment lost 7 bases and the J segment 8 bases; nucleotides outside the gene matches: 11. This CDR3 region has 16 residues. Germline V lookup: CDR1 SEHNR, CDR2 FQNEAQ (reference sequence). CDR3: CASTTTQGTGDSPLHF. CDR3 nucleotide sequence: TGTGCCAGCACCACAACCCAGGGGACAGGGGATTCACCCCTCCACTTT.

The chain has TRBV19 and TRBJ1-2, with D perhaps matching TRBD1 (5 bases). Between the trimmed V and J ends, which lost 1 base and 3 bases, there was a span of 12 bases. Germline V CDR1 and CDR2: LNHDA, SQIVND (reference sequence). The CDR3 has 15 residues. CDR3 sequence (DNA): TGTGCCAGTAGTATAGTTGGAGGGGTCGACTATGGCTACACCTTC. Protein: CASSIVGGVDYGYTF.

The V call is TRBV7-2, the J call TRBJ1-1; no clear D. This CDR3 has 16 residues. Germline V CDR1 and CDR2: SGHTA, FQGNSA. V was cut by 2 bases and J by 0 bases, with 13 bases left in between. This CDR3 reads CASSLNYGRLNTEAFF. In nucleotides, the CDR3 is TGTGCCAGCAGCTTAAATTACGGACGGTTGAACACTGAAGCTTTCTTT.

The V and J genes are TRBV5-6 and TRBJ2-5; D unclear. This CDR3 has 12 residues. Trimming shortened V by 4 bases and J by 5 bases, and 9 bases separated the two germline ends. Germline-derived CDR1 and CDR2 are SGHDT and YYEEEE. CDR3 nucleotides: TGTGCCAGCAGCCCAGACGGGGAGACCCAGTACTTC. It specifies CASSPDGETQYF.

This clone was counted a single time. The CDR3 region is CASSLGGGRSYEQYF. The CDR3 nucleotides are TGTGCCAGCAGCTTGGGGGGCGGGCGCTCCTACGAGCAGTACTTC. V gene TRBV5-8 combines with J gene TRBJ2-7; D possibly uses TRBD1 or TRBD2 (5 bases each). Germline V lookup: CDR1 SGHTS, CDR2 YDEGEE. The V and J ends lost 0 bases and 0 bases respectively, with 10 bases between them. The CDR3 spans 15 residues.

The V call is TRBV25-1, the J call TRBJ2-2; 8 positions agree with TRBD2. After removal of 5 bases from V and 5 bases from J, the junction contained 4 bases not matched to a gene. The germline CDR1 and CDR2 sequences are MGHDK and SYGVNS. This CDR3 spans 14 amino acids. CDR3 amino acids: CASSNREGTGELFF. DNA for the CDR3: TGTGCCAGCAGTAACCGGGAGGGAACCGGGGAGCTGTTTTTT.

CDR3 bases: TGTGCCAGCTCATCGATTTGGGGGGGACAAGAGACCCAGTACTTC. Translating gives CASSSIWGGQETQYF. The chain carries TRBV6-5 and TRBJ2-5; 7 nucleotides match TRBD2. The CDR3 is 15 residues long. V shed 8 bases and J 2 bases; nucleotides not matched to a gene: 11. Germline V CDR1 and CDR2: MNHEY, SVGAGI.

The rearrangement uses TRBV14 and TRBJ1-3; D call uncertain. V gave up 0 bases and J gave up 0 bases, with 12 bases separating them. The CDR3 extends over 17 amino acids. CDR1 SGHDN and CDR2 FVKESK come from the germline V gene. Written as DNA, the CDR3 is TGTGCCAGCAGCCAAGATATGTTATCTTTCTCTGGAAACACCATATATTTT. Translation: CASSQDMLSFSGNTIYF.

The CDR3 region has the DNA TGTGCCAGCAGCTTGGCCGGCGGAAACACTGAAGCTTTCTTT. It yields the protein CASSLAGGNTEAFF. The chain is built from TRBV5-5 and TRBJ1-1; D remains unclear. The CDR3 has 14 residues. The V end was cut by 0 bases, the J end by 2 bases, with 8 bases between. Per germline, CDR1 SGHKS and CDR2 YYEKEE (reference sequence).

J is TRBJ1-1 and V is TRBV7-9, with D hard to call. The CDR3 length is 14 residues. V gave up 5 bases and J gave up 0 bases, with 10 bases separating them. CDR1 and CDR2 from the germline V gene are SEHNR and FQNEAQ (reference sequence). The CDR3 DNA follows: TGTGCCAGCAGCGCATACGGTTTGAACACTGAAGCTTTCTTT. Residues: CASSAYGLNTEAFF.

This clone is a singleton in its sample. This chain connects TRBV29-1 to TRBJ2-5; 8 bases are shared with TRBD2. V lost 1 base, J lost 5 bases, and 12 bases stayed unmatched. Germline V gene data show CDR1 as SQVTM and CDR2 as ANQGSEA. This CDR3 contains 16 residues. The CDR3 is CSVEGGGGTKRETQYF. The DNA of the CDR3 is TGCAGCGTTGAAGGGGGCGGGGGGACCAAACGGGAGACCCAGTACTTC.

The CDR3 DNA is TGTGCCAGCAGCGCGATCGGGAGGGGCGGAAGGCACTATGGCTACACCTTC. Protein product: CASSAIGRGGRHYGYTF. V gene TRBV7-3 combines with J gene TRBJ1-2, with D possibly being TRBD1 (5 bases). The germline V gene has CDR1 SGHTA and CDR2 FQGTGA. The CDR3 runs to 17 residues. Trimming left V 5 bases short and J 3 bases short, with 22 bases between.

The V call is TRBV10-3, the J call TRBJ1-1; tentatively, D is TRBD1 (6 bases). Trimming shortened V by 0 bases and J by 5 bases, and 10 bases separated the two germline ends. Per the germline V gene, CDR1 is ENHRY and CDR2 is SYGVKD. The CDR3 runs to 14 residues. The CDR3 DNA is TGTGCCATCAGTGAGTCGACAGGATGGACTGAAGCTTTCTTT. As protein: CAISESTGWTEAFF.

The chain combines TRBV3-1 (or the pseudogene TRBV3-2) with TRBJ2-1, with unresolved D. The CDR3 loop spans 13 amino acids. Trimming removed 0 bases at V and 7 bases at J, with 7 bases between. Germline V gene data show CDR1 as LGHDT and CDR2 as YNNKEL (reference sequence). CDR3 nucleotides: TGTGCCAGCAGCCAAGAGCTTTGGAATGAGCAGTTCTTC. Its protein is CASSQELWNEQFF.

J is TRBJ2-2 and V is TRBV18; 7 nucleotides agree with TRBD1. The V and J ends lost 5 bases and 6 bases, in that order; junction bases with no gene match: 3. Germline V lookup: CDR1 KGHSH, CDR2 LQKENI. The CDR3 covers 13 residues. CDR3 amino acids: CASSVGTAGELFF. The CDR3 coding sequence is TGTGCCAGCTCAGTGGGGACAGCCGGGGAGCTGTTTTTT. Full variable domain (remainder filled in from reference TRBV18 and TRBJ2-2): NAGVMQNPRHLVRRRGQEARLRCSPMKGHSHVYWYRQLPEEGLKFMVYLQKENIIDESGMPKERFSAEFPKEGPSILRIQQVVRGDSAAYFCASSVGTAGELFFGEGSRLTVL.

This clone is a singleton in its sample. This chain connects TRBV5-4 to TRBJ1-1; 8 bases are shared with TRBD1. V gave up 3 bases and J gave up 3 bases; unmatched junction bases: 13. CDR1 and CDR2 (germline): SGHNT, YYREEE (reference sequence). This CDR3 spans 17 amino acids. In DNA form, the CDR3 reads TGTGCCAGCAGCTCCCGCCGGACAGGGTTCGGGTACACTGAAGCTTTCTTT. Its protein is CASSSRRTGFGYTEAFF.

V and J are TRBV24-1 and TRBJ2-2; 9 nucleotides match TRBD1. V was clipped by 7 bases and J by 6 bases; unmatched bases: 5. The germline gives CDR1 KGHDR, CDR2 SFDVKD. The CDR3 length is 14 residues. The CDR3, as DNA: TGTGCCACCAGCCGGGACAGGGCATCCGGGGAGCTGTTTTTT. Residues: CATSRDRASGELFF.

CDR3 residues: CSVGGQGPPNYGYTF. Written as DNA, the CDR3 is TGCAGCGTTGGGGGACAGGGGCCTCCTAACTATGGCTACACCTTC. V and J are TRBV29-1 and TRBJ1-2, with 10 bases aligning to TRBD1. The CDR3 length is 15 residues. In germline, CDR1 is SQVTM, CDR2 ANQGSEA. J was trimmed by 0 bases and V by 4 bases; bases with no gene match: 5.

The chain carries TRBV15 and TRBJ2-2, with D perhaps TRBD1 or TRBD2 (6 bases each). The V gene lost 8 bases and the J gene lost 4 bases, with 14 bases spanning the gap. In germline, CDR1 is LNHNV, CDR2 YYDKDF (reference sequence). The CDR3 spans 14 residues. DNA for the CDR3: TGTGCCACCGGGGGCAGGGGAGGCACCGGGGAGCTGTTTTTT. Translating it yields CATGGRGGTGELFF.